This T cell receptor beta chain derives from a study of beta chain features in type 1 diabetes. Overall study: When patients were set against healthy donors, age, gender and cell yields were similar. General study results and limits: Junctions at VDJ sites from type 1 diabetes patients had fewer insertions and more deletions.

CDR3 size: 15 residues. V shed 6 bases, J shed 0 bases, and the junction held 4 bases outside the gene matches. Per germline, CDR1 SGHTA and CDR2 FQGNSA. This clone was observed a handful of times. Its antigen is currently unknown. Reverse transcribing all isolated RNA meant expressed TCRB transcripts were sequenced. Naive, central memory and regulatory T cell samples came to a mean of approximately 3.6 million reads. Sequencing used immunoSEQ multiplex PCR; TCRdb keeps in-frame clones, though not all of them. Here the sample spans under 450,000 clones, roughly 14% being singletons. Sequenced material: naive CD4+ T cells from blood. This sequence joins TRBV7-2 and TRBJ2-1, with 8 bases lining up with TRBD1. The receptor was derived from a man between 25 and 39 years old in good health. CDR3: CASRPTGGSYNEQFF. The CDR3 DNA sequence: TGTGCCAGCAGACCAACAGGGGGCTCCTACAATGAGCAGTTCTTC.